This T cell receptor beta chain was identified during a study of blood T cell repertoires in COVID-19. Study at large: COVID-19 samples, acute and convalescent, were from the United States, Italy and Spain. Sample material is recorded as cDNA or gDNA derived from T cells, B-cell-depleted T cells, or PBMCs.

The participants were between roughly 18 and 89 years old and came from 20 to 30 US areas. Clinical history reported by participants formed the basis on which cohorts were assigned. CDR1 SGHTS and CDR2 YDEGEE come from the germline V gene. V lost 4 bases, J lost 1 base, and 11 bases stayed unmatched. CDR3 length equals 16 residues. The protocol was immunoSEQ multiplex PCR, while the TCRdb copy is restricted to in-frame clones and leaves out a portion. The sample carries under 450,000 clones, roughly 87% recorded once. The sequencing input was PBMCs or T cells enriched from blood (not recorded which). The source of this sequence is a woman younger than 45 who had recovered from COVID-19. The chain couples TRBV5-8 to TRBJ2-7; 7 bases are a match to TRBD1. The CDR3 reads CASSPAGTARSYEQYF. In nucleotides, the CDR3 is TGTGCCAGCAGCCCGGCCGGGACAGCCAGATCCTACGAGCAGTACTTC.